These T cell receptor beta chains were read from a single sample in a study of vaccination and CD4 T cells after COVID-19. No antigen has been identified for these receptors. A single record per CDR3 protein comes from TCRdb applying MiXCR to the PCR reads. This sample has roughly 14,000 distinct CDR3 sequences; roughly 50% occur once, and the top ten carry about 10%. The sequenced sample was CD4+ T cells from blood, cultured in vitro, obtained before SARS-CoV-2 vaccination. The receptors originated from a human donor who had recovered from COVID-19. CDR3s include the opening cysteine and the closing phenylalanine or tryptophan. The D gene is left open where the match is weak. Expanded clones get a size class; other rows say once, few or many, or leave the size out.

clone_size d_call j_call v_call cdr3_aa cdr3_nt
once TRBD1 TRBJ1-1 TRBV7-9 CASNYRDRNTEAFF TGTGCCAGCAACTATAGGGACAGGAACACTGAAGCTTTCTTT
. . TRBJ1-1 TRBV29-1 CSVHWDLNTEAFF TGCAGTGTCCACTGGGACCTGAACACTGAAGCTTTCTTT
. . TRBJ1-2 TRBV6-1 CASSVQGLGNYGYTF TGTGCCAGCAGTGTCCAGGGGCTCGGAAACTATGGCTACACCTTC
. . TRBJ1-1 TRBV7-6 CASSPDREGKTEAFF TGTGCCAGCAGCCCTGACCGGGAAGGAAAGACTGAAGCTTTCTTT
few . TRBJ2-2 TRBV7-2 CASTPPGAGGELFF TGTGCCAGCACCCCCCCAGGGGCTGGCGGGGAGCTGTTTTTT
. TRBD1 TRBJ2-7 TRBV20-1 CSARGDRGPYEQYF TGCAGTGCTAGAGGGGACAGGGGTCCATACGAGCAGTACTTC
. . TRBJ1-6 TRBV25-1 CASSVRGGDSSPLHF TGTGCCAGCAGTGTTCGAGGGGGAGATAGTTCACCCCTCCACTTT
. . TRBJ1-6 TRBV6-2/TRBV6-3 CASRPGQNPKFDLPLHF TGTGCCAGCAGACCGGGGCAGAACCCGAAATTCGATCTACCCCTCCACTTT
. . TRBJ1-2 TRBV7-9 CASSLALSPTPNYGYTF TGTGCCAGCAGCTTAGCCCTCTCTCCCACCCCTAACTATGGCTACACCTTC
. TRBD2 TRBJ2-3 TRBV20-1 CSANQGWGREGITDTQYF TGCAGTGCTAACCAAGGCTGGGGGAGGGAGGGAATAACAGATACGCAGTATTTT
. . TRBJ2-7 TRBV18 CASSPGMINYEQYF TGTGCCAGCTCACCAGGGATGATTAACTACGAGCAGTACTTC
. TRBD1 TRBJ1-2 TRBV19 CASSINRGRVSNYGYTF TGTGCCAGTAGTATTAACAGGGGGCGAGTCTCTAACTATGGCTACACCTTC
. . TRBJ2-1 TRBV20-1 CSARDRWEAVTYNEQFF TGCAGTGCTAGAGATCGATGGGAAGCGGTAACTTACAATGAGCAGTTCTTC
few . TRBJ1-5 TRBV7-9 CASSFPGQDQPQHF TGTGCCAGCAGCTTTCCGGGACAAGATCAGCCCCAGCATTTT
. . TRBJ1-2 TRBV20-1 CSARDSSSNYGYTF TGCAGTGCTAGAGATTCAAGCAGTAACTATGGCTACACCTTC
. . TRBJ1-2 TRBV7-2 CASSSGLVSYGYTF TGTGCCAGCAGCTCGGGACTAGTGAGCTATGGCTACACCTTC
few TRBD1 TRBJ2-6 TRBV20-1 CSARDRVGSGANVLTF TGCAGTGCTAGGGACAGGGTAGGCTCTGGGGCCAACGTCCTGACTTTC
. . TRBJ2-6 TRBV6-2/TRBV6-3 CASSESAGAGANVLTF TGTGCCAGCAGCGAATCTGCAGGGGCCGGGGCCAACGTCCTGACTTTC
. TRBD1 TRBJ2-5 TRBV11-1 CASSADRGAPQYF TGTGCCAGCAGCGCGGACAGGGGGGCGCCCCAGTACTTC
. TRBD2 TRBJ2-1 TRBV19 CASSMGSGRAREQFF TGTGCCAGTAGTATGGGTAGCGGGAGGGCCAGGGAGCAGTTCTTC
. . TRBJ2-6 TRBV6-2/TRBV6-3 CASSPQRGHAGGANVLTF TGTGCCAGCAGCCCACAGCGTGGGCACGCGGGGGGGGCCAACGTCCTGACTTTC
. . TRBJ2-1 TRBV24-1 CATSQINNEQFF TGTGCCACCAGTCAAATTAACAATGAGCAGTTCTTC
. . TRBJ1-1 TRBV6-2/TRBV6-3 CAGRTEGAKNTEAFF TGTGCCGGCCGAACGGAAGGGGCGAAGAACACTGAAGCTTTCTTT
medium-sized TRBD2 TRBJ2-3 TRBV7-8 CASSRGQRGGADTQYF TGTGCCAGCAGCAGGGGCCAGCGGGGGGGCGCAGATACGCAGTATTTT
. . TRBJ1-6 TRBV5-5 CASSLAPGYNSPLHF TGTGCCAGCAGCTTGGCGCCAGGATATAATTCACCCCTCCACTTT
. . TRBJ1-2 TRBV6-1 CASSNSGSYTF TGTGCCAGCAGTAACAGCGGTAGCTACACCTTC
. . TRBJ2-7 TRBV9 CASSVEGVVSYEQYF TGTGCCAGCAGCGTAGAGGGGGTGGTAAGCTACGAGCAGTACTTC
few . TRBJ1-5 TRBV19 CASSIEAADQPQHF TGTGCCAGTAGTATAGAGGCAGCGGATCAGCCCCAGCATTTT
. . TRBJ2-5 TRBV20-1 CSARGQRETQYF TGCAGTGCTAGAGGCCAACGAGAGACCCAGTACTTC
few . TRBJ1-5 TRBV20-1 CSARDLGAIINQPQHF TGCAGTGCTAGAGATTTGGGGGCTATTATCAATCAGCCCCAGCATTTT
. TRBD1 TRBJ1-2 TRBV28 CASSTPAGGRGYGYTF TGTGCCAGCAGTACCCCGGCAGGGGGCAGGGGCTATGGCTACACCTTC
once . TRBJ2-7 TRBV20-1 CSARDASDTYEQYF TGCAGTGCTAGAGATGCATCGGATACCTACGAGCAGTACTTC
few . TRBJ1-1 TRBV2 CASSGLGVGTEAFF TGTGCCAGCAGTGGGTTAGGGGTTGGCACTGAAGCTTTCTTT
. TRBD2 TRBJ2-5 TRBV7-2 CASSLAGGVGQETQYF TGTGCCAGCAGCTTAGCGGGAGGGGTAGGCCAAGAGACCCAGTACTTC
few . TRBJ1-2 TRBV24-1 CATQTDYGYTF TGTGCCACCCAGACGGATTATGGCTACACCTTC
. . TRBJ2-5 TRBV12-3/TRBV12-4 CASSLGTQETQYF TGTGCCAGCAGTTTAGGGACCCAAGAGACCCAGTACTTC
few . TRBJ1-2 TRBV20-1 CSASRFDYNYGYTF TGCAGTGCTAGCAGGTTCGACTATAACTATGGCTACACCTTC
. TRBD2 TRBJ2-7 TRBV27 CASSPSGGTLYEQYF TGTGCCAGCAGTCCGTCGGGAGGGACTCTCTACGAGCAGTACTTC
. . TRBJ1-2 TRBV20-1 CSASPEIYYGYTF TGCAGTGCTAGTCCAGAGATTTACTATGGCTACACCTTC
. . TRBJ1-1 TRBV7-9 CASSFKGGTEAFF TGTGCCAGCAGCTTCAAGGGTGGGACTGAAGCTTTCTTT
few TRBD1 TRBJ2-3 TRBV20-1 CSAHAGQGAGDTQYF TGCAGTGCCCATGCCGGACAGGGAGCCGGAGATACGCAGTATTTT
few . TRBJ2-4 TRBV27 CASKKLEIAKNIQYF TGTGCCAGCAAAAAGCTCGAAATAGCCAAAAACATTCAGTACTTC
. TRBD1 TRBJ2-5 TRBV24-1 CATSDFGTGGQETQYF TGTGCCACCAGTGATTTCGGGACAGGGGGCCAAGAGACCCAGTACTTC